This TCR beta chain derives from a study of cytomegalovirus exposure and HLA in healthy donors. CDR3 length: 13 amino acids. V lost 8 bases, J lost 4 bases, and 14 bases lay in between. Germline assignment: CDR1 MNHNY and CDR2 SVGAGI (reference sequence). Study-level points and caveats: It was confirmed in vitro that a few of the CMV-associated chains were specific for CMV antigens. It was around 160 TCR beta chains that were listed as cytomegalovirus-associated.

This PCR relied on a set of 60 Vbeta primers and 13 Jbeta primers. TCRdb's table, derived via immunoSEQ multiplex PCR, lists solely in-frame clones and lacks some. The sample includes some 120,000 clones, 70% to 80% of them seen just once. The count of this clone is one. Its antigen is as yet unknown. This rearrangement joins TRBV6-6 to TRBJ1-1, with a tentative D call TRBD1 (6 bases). Sequenced: PBMCs. The clonotype originates from a man in his fifties in good health and CMV-seronegative. This CDR3 is CASDRGAGTEAFF. DNA of the CDR3: TGTGCCAGCGATCGGGGGGCTGGCACTGAAGCTTTCTTT.